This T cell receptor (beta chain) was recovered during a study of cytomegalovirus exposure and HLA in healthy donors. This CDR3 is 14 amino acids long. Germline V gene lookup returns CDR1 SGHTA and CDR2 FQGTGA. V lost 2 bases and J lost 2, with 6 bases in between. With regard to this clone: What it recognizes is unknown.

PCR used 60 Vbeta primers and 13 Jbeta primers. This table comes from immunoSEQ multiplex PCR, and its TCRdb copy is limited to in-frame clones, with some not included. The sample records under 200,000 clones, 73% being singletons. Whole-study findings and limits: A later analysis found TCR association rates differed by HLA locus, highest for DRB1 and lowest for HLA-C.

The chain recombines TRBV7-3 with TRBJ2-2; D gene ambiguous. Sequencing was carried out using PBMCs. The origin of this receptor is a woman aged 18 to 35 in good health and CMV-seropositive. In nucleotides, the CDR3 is TGTGCCAGCAGCTTATCTGGCAACACCGGGGAGCTGTTTTTT. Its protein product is CASSLSGNTGELFF. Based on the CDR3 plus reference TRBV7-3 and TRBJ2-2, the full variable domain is GAGVSQTPSNKVTEKGKYVELRCDPISGHTALYWYRQSLGQGPEFLIYFQGTGAADDSGLPNDRFFAVRPEGSVSTLKIQRTERGDSAVYLCASSLSGNTGELFFGEGSRLTVL.